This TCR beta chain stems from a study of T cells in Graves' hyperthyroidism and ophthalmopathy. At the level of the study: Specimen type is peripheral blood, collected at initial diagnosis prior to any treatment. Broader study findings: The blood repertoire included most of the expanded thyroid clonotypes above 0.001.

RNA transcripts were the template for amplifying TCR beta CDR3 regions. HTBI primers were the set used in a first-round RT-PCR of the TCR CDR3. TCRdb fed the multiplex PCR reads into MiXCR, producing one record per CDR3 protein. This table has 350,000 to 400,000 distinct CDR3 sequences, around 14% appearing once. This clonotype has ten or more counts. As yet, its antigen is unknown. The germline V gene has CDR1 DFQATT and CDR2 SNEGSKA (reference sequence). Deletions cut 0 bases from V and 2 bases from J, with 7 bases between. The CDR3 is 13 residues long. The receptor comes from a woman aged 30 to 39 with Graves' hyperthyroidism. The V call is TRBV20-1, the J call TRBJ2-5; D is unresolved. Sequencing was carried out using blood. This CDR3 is CSARDTAQETQYF. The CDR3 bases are TGCAGTGCTAGAGATACCGCTCAAGAGACCCAGTACTTC.